A single sample gave rise to the 17 T cell receptor beta chains below, sequenced in a study of blood T cell repertoires in COVID-19. Only in-frame clones appear in the TCRdb table, and some are missing; sequencing was by immunoSEQ multiplex PCR. This table holds some 150,000 clones, around 83% found once. Sequences were obtained from peripheral blood. The receptors come from a woman aged 55-70 years with COVID-19, enrolled during active disease.

This clone was counted only a few times. The rearrangement joins TRBV20-1 to TRBJ2-1, with 9 bases fitting TRBD2. CDR1 is DFQATT and CDR2 is SNEGSKA in the germline V gene (reference sequence). CDR3 length: 14 amino acids. V lost 3 bases, J lost 10 bases, and 10 bases stayed unmatched. The CDR3 reads CSASSVAGVREQFF. The DNA for the CDR3 is TGCAGTGCTAGTTCGGTAGCGGGAGTACGGGAGCAGTTCTTC.

This clone was counted a few times. The V gene is TRBV6-6, the J gene TRBJ1-3, with D uncertain. Germline CDR1 reads MNHNY; CDR2 reads SVGAGI (reference sequence). The CDR3 is made up of 15 amino acids. Trimming shortened V by 0 bases and J by 4 bases, and 10 bases separated the two germline ends. Here the CDR3 reads CASSYSMGRGNTIYF. CDR3 nucleotides: TGTGCCAGCAGTTACTCGATGGGGAGGGGAAACACCATATATTTT.

V usage is TRBV5-1 and J usage is TRBJ1-1; TRBD1 might be the D (6 bases). This CDR3 region has 15 residues. The V gene lost 0 bases and the J gene lost 3 bases, with 12 bases spanning the gap. CDR1 is SGHRS, CDR2 YFSETQ, per germline. The CDR3 spells CASSLAQGSYTEAFF. CDR3 nucleotides: TGCGCCAGCAGCTTGGCCCAGGGGTCATACACTGAAGCTTTCTTT.

This clone was seen a single time. The CDR3 is CASSLERGQHYGYTF. CDR3 sequence (DNA): TGTGCCAGCAGCTTAGAGAGAGGGCAGCACTATGGCTACACCTTC. The chain has TRBV7-9 and TRBJ1-2; the D is unclear. The CDR3 runs to 15 residues. V lost 1 base and J lost 3, with 12 bases in between. Germline CDR1 SEHNR, CDR2 FQNEAQ (reference sequence).

The chain combines TRBV10-1 with TRBJ2-7; 9 positions match TRBD2. With V trimmed by 5 bases and J by 2 bases, 1 base remained unmatched. The CDR3 covers 13 residues. CDR1 is WNHNN, CDR2 SYGVQD, per germline (reference sequence). The CDR3 loop is CASSPSGAYEQYF. The CDR3 nucleotides are TGCGCCAGCAGTCCTAGCGGGGCCTACGAGCAGTACTTC.

This chain links TRBV5-1 with TRBJ1-2; D perhaps matches TRBD1 (6 bases). Germline lookup yields CDR1 SGHRS and CDR2 YFSETQ. There are 16 residues in the CDR3. V was trimmed by 0 bases and J by 4 bases, leaving 16 bases between them. The CDR3 region is CASSLGYRVSGYGYTF. The CDR3, as DNA: TGCGCCAGCAGCTTGGGCTACAGGGTTAGTGGCTATGGCTACACCTTC.

This clone was seen only a few times. V gene TRBV19 combines with J gene TRBJ1-3; 7 bases fit TRBD1. With 7 bases clipped from V and 5 bases from J, the junction kept 8 bases outside the gene matches. Germline V gives CDR1 LNHDA, CDR2 SQIVND (reference sequence). The CDR3 has 14 amino acids. The DNA of the CDR3 is TGTGCCAGTATCCCGGACAGGATCCGAAACACCATATATTTT. It yields the protein CASIPDRIRNTIYF.

The V call is TRBV30, the J call TRBJ1-1; 7 bases match TRBD1. V was clipped by 7 bases and J by 3 bases; unmatched bases: 8. Germline V gives CDR1 GTSNPN, CDR2 SVGIG (reference sequence). The length of the CDR3 is 13 residues. CDR3 region: CAFTTGWDTEAFF. CDR3 DNA sequence: TGTGCCTTTACGACAGGGTGGGACACTGAAGCTTTCTTT.

This chain joins TRBV9 and TRBJ2-3; 10 bases align to TRBD2. V dropped 1 base and J dropped 5; count of bases not matched to a gene: 7. Germline values: CDR1 SGDLS, CDR2 YYNGEE. The CDR3 length is 16 residues. This CDR3 reads CASSVTSGIQGDTQYF. The CDR3 bases are TGTGCCAGCAGCGTAACTAGCGGGATACAAGGAGATACGCAGTATTTT.

This rearrangement joins TRBV25-1 to TRBJ2-2, with D maybe TRBD1 (6 bases). CDR1 and CDR2 from the germline V gene are MGHDK and SYGVNS. The CDR3 has 15 amino acids. V was shortened by 4 bases and J by 1 base, with 10 bases between the two germline ends. CDR3 protein: CASSGNRVNTGELFF. The CDR3 DNA reads as TGTGCCAGCAGTGGAAACAGGGTGAACACCGGGGAGCTGTTTTTT.

V gene TRBV9 combines with J gene TRBJ2-2; D call uncertain. V was cut by 0 bases and J by 5 bases, with 11 bases left in between. CDR1 and CDR2 from the germline V gene are SGDLS and YYNGEE. This CDR3 spans 15 amino acids. The CDR3 protein is CASSVEQRFTGELFF. The CDR3 nucleotides are TGTGCCAGCAGCGTAGAACAGAGATTTACCGGGGAGCTGTTTTTT.

V and J are TRBV14 and TRBJ2-5; 10 bases fit TRBD2. The CDR3 covers 15 residues. Trimming removed 4 bases from V and 5 bases from J; junction bases left unmatched: 7. Germline CDR1 SGHDN, CDR2 FVKESK. As DNA, the CDR3 is TGTGCCAGCAGCCTTAGGACTAGCGGTCGTGAGACCCAGTACTTC. Its protein product is CASSLRTSGRETQYF.

The genes are TRBV7-9 and TRBJ1-1, with a tentative D call TRBD1 (5 bases). V was pared by 1 base and J by 5 bases, with 14 bases between. This CDR3 contains 15 residues. CDR1 and CDR2 (germline): SEHNR, FQNEAQ (reference sequence). CDR3 coding DNA: TGTGCCAGCAGCTTAGAAGGGGCCCCGTGGACTGAAGCTTTCTTT. Its protein product is CASSLEGAPWTEAFF.

This clone was picked up one time. The sample contains more than one DNA sequence encoding this CDR3. The chain couples TRBV7-6 to TRBJ1-1; TRBD1 is a possible D gene (5 bases). Germline loops: CDR1 SGHVS, CDR2 FNYEAQ. V was clipped by 1 base and J by 5 bases, with 14 bases between them. The CDR3 sequence is 15 residues long. The CDR3 DNA reads as TGTGCCAGCAGCTTAGGGCAGGGAGGGAATACTGAAGCTTTCTTT. Protein: CASSLGQGGNTEAFF.

The rearrangement joins TRBV7-9 to TRBJ1-1; 7 bases align to TRBD1. CDR1 is SEHNR, CDR2 FQNEAQ, per germline (reference sequence). Trimming removed 5 bases from V and 1 base from J; junction bases left unmatched: 7. The CDR3 is 15 residues long. The CDR3: CASSPGGLENTEAFF. The DNA of the CDR3 is TGTGCCAGCAGCCCAGGGGGTCTGGAGAACACTGAAGCTTTCTTT.

In its sample, this clone was seen a few times. This chain uses TRBV30 with TRBJ2-3; D perhaps matches TRBD2 (5 bases). This CDR3 region has 17 residues. V lost 3 bases and J lost 0, with 19 bases in between. CDR1 and CDR2 (germline): GTSNPN, SVGIG (reference sequence). CDR3 region: CAWSGGPKVPSTDTQYF. Here the CDR3 DNA reads TGTGCCTGGAGCGGAGGTCCAAAAGTGCCCAGCACAGATACGCAGTATTTT.

V and J are TRBV6-1 and TRBJ2-5, with TRBD2 matching over 8 bases. Germline lookup yields CDR1 MNHNS and CDR2 SASEGT. There are 15 residues in the CDR3. V lost 2 bases, J lost 5 bases, and 7 bases stayed unmatched. The CDR3 protein is CASSEFWGTSETQYF. CDR3 coding DNA: TGTGCCAGCAGTGAATTCTGGGGGACTAGTGAGACCCAGTACTTC.